This T cell receptor (beta chain) was recovered during a study of Ad26.COV2.S vaccination and SARS-CoV-2 variants. Across the whole study: Once, or twice with 56 days between doses, Ad26.COV2.S was given intramuscularly.

In the case of this clone: The antigen is unknown.

CDR1 is SGHTS and CDR2 is YDEGEE in the germline V gene. The CDR3 is 14 residues long. Trimming removed 2 bases from V and 4 bases from J; junction bases left unmatched: 4. Treatment in this sample: roughly 19 received Ad26.COV2.S at low or high dose, single or two shots; five or six received placebo; per-sample allocation not given. Samples were taken on day 63 after the first vaccine or placebo injection. Spike of the Wuhan-strain SARS-CoV-2 was expressed by an Ad26 vector, which formed the vaccine. Study-level findings and limits: Spike-specific TCR breadth was greater in vaccine than placebo recipients. Vaccine and placebo groups showed comparable non-spike TCR breadth.

Assay: immunoSEQ multiplex PCR; the TCRdb copy retains only in-frame clones and omits some. This sample yields roughly 300,000 clones, of which around nine tenths are seen a single time; about 10% belongs to the top ten. This clonotype originated in a person between 18 and 59 years old who received the Ad26.COV2.S COVID-19 vaccine or a placebo. This rearrangement joins TRBV5-8 to TRBJ1-2, with 8 positions matching TRBD1. This specimen was peripheral blood, taken in a trial of Ad26.COV2.S vaccine versus placebo. The CDR3 sequence is CASSFGQGLYGYTF. The CDR3 DNA reads TGTGCCAGCAGCTTCGGACAGGGTCTCTATGGCTACACCTTC.